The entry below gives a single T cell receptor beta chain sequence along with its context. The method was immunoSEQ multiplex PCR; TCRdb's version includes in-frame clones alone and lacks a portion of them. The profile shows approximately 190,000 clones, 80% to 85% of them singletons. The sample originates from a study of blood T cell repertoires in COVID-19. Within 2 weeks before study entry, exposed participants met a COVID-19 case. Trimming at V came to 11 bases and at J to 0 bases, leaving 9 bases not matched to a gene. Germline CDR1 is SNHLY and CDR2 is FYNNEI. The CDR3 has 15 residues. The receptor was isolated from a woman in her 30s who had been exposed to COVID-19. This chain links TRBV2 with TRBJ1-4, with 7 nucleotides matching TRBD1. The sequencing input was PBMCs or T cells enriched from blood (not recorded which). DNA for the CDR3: TGTGCCGGAAAACAGGGGCCTGCAACTAATGAAAAACTGTTTTTT. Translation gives CAGKQGPATNEKLFF.